The 25 T cell receptor beta chains reported below all come from one sample, sequenced in a study of T cells in Graves' hyperthyroidism and ophthalmopathy. Using RNA transcripts as the source, TCR beta CDR3 regions were amplified. When the TCR CDR3 underwent first-round RT-PCR, the HTBI primer set was used. In TCRdb, the multiplex PCR reads were re-called with MiXCR into one record per CDR3 protein. Of more than 500,000 distinct CDR3 sequences in the sample, over 35% were seen once. The specimen was peripheral blood or thyroid tissue (not recorded which). Every receptor here comes from an adult woman with Graves' disease, either hyperthyroidism or ophthalmopathy (not recorded which).

This clonotype was counted many times. CDR3 in DNA: TGTGCCAGCAGCCACCGGGACGACTATGGCTACACCTTC. Residues: CASSHRDDYGYTF. The chain carries TRBV14 and TRBJ1-2; D perhaps matches TRBD1 (5 bases). This CDR3 contains 13 residues. Germline V gene data show CDR1 as SGHDN and CDR2 as FVKESK. Trimming took off 3 bases at V and 3 bases at J, with 8 bases between the two ends.

This chain joins TRBV29-1 and TRBJ2-7; 7 bases match TRBD1. CDR3 length: 13 amino acids. CDR1 and CDR2 (germline): SQVTM, ANQGSEA. V lost 6 bases to trimming and J lost 4 bases; unmatched junction nucleotides: 9. This chain's CDR3 is CSVAKGTVYEQYF. The CDR3 DNA follows: TGCAGCGTGGCAAAGGGGACAGTGTACGAGCAGTACTTC.

This clonotype was counted many times. The J gene is TRBJ1-2, the V gene TRBV20-1; D is ambiguous. Germline lookup yields CDR1 DFQATT and CDR2 SNEGSKA (reference sequence). The CDR3 has 10 residues. CDR3 nucleotide sequence: TGCAGCCCGGCAGGATCTGGCTACACCTTC. This encodes CSPAGSGYTF.

This clonotype has ten or more counts. This sequence joins TRBV6-5 and TRBJ1-5; D is ambiguous. Germline assignment: CDR1 MNHEY and CDR2 SVGAGI. Trimming stripped 0 bases from V and 6 bases from J, with 6 bases between. This CDR3 is 13 amino acids long. CDR3 DNA sequence: TGTGCCAGCAGTTACTCCCGGAGTCAGCCCCAGCATTTT. Its protein is CASSYSRSQPQHF.

The genes are TRBV29-1 and TRBJ1-2, with D perhaps TRBD1 (6 bases). The germline V and J ends were trimmed by 7 bases and 4 bases, with 13 bases remaining between them. The CDR3 loop spans 12 amino acids. The germline V gene has CDR1 SQVTM and CDR2 ANQGSEA. The CDR3 DNA sequence: TGCAGCGCCTCAGAGGACAGCTATGGCTACACCTTC. Translating gives CSASEDSYGYTF. Full variable domain (outside the CDR3, taken from reference TRBV29-1 and TRBJ1-2): SAVISQKPSRDICQRGTSLTIQCQVDSQVTMMFWYRQQPGQSLTLIATANQGSEATYESGFVIDKFPISRPNLTFSTLTVSNMSPEDSSIYLCSASEDSYGYTFGSGTRLTVV.

CDR3 loop: CSARVEGAVETQYF. CDR3 in DNA: TGCAGTGCTAGAGTAGAGGGGGCCGTTGAGACCCAGTACTTC. The chain recombines TRBV20-1 with TRBJ2-5; 7 nucleotides match TRBD1. Looked up from germline, CDR1 is DFQATT and CDR2 is SNEGSKA (reference sequence). The CDR3 is 14 residues long. V was pared by 1 base and J by 5 bases, with 7 bases of the junction left unmatched.

J is TRBJ1-6 and V is TRBV15, with D possibly being TRBD1 (5 bases). Trimming cost V 0 bases and J 8 bases, with 8 bases left between them. Germline V gene lookup returns CDR1 LNHNV and CDR2 YYDKDF (reference sequence). This CDR3 region has 14 residues. The CDR3 reads CATSREWGHSPLHF. CDR3 nucleotide sequence: TGTGCCACCAGCAGAGAGTGGGGCCATTCACCCCTCCACTTT.

In regard to this clonotype: This may be a read error: a much more frequent sequence differs by one nucleotide. The CDR3 loop reads CASTPGLAGVEETQYF. Written as DNA, the CDR3 is TGTGCCAGCACCCCCGGACTAGCGGGAGTAGAAGAGACCCAGTACTTC. The rearrangement uses TRBV7-9 and TRBJ2-5, with TRBD2 matching over 13 bases. The germline V gene encodes CDR1 SEHNR and CDR2 FQNEAQ (reference sequence). The CDR3 consists of 16 residues. Trimming removed 7 bases from V and 3 bases from J; junction bases left unmatched: 8.

V is TRBV7-6 and J is TRBJ2-3, with D maybe TRBD2 (6 bases). Germline values: CDR1 SGHVS, CDR2 FNYEAQ. Trimming removed 4 bases from V and 2 bases from J, with 16 bases in between. This CDR3 region has 16 residues. As DNA, the CDR3 is TGTGCCAGCAGCTCCGCCCAGACTAGATACACAGATACGCAGTATTTT. As protein: CASSSAQTRYTDTQYF.

This clonotype was seen many times. The rearrangement uses TRBV20-1 and TRBJ1-5; D gene uncertain. Trimming left V 2 bases short and J 6 bases short, with 20 bases between. This CDR3 has 16 amino acids. Germline CDR1 and CDR2: DFQATT and SNEGSKA (reference sequence). As DNA, the CDR3 is TGCAGTGCTAGACGCCGGGAACTCGGTTTTACTCAGCCCCAGCATTTT. It is translated as CSARRRELGFTQPQHF.

The chain couples TRBV7-9 to TRBJ1-2; the D gene is possibly TRBD1 (5 bases). The CDR3 spans 17 residues. Germline V lookup: CDR1 SEHNR, CDR2 FQNEAQ (reference sequence). The V and J ends lost 5 bases and 2 bases respectively, with 21 bases between them. CDR3 loop: CASSPAPLRQRNYGYTF. In DNA, the CDR3 is TGTGCCAGCAGCCCGGCCCCCTTAAGACAGAGAAACTATGGCTACACCTTC.

The gene calls are TRBV6-1 and TRBJ2-7, with 8 positions matching TRBD2. The length of the CDR3 is 15 residues. Trimming at V came to 5 bases and at J to 4 bases, leaving 10 bases not matched to a gene. Germline lookup yields CDR1 MNHNS and CDR2 SASEGT. The CDR3 coding sequence is TGTGCCAGCAGTCCGGACCCGACTAGCGTTTACGAGCAGTACTTC. Translating gives CASSPDPTSVYEQYF.

As concerns this clonotype: An end of the junction differs from the germline gene, which may be a read error. V usage is TRBV24-1 and J usage is TRBJ2-5, with TRBD2 as a possible D gene (6 bases). The CDR3 runs 13 residues. Per germline, CDR1 KGHDR and CDR2 SFDVKD. The CDR3 region is CAISGPRGETQYF. The CDR3 region has the DNA TGTGCCATCAGTGGGCCCCGGGGGGAGACCCAGTACTTC.

The rearrangement joins TRBV6-5 to TRBJ1-6; tentative D call: TRBD1 (5 bases). Trimming stripped 4 bases from V and 5 bases from J, with 9 bases between. The length of the CDR3 is 14 residues. Germline V CDR1 and CDR2: MNHEY, SVGAGI. CDR3 sequence (DNA): TGTGCCAGCAGTTCCGGGGCCGATAATTCACCCCTCCACTTT. It yields the protein CASSSGADNSPLHF.

This clonotype was counted between two and nine times. V and J are TRBV20-1 and TRBJ1-3; possibly TRBD1 for D (6 bases). Trimming left V 6 bases short and J 0 bases short, with 15 bases between. CDR3 length: 15 amino acids. The germline CDR1 and CDR2 sequences are DFQATT and SNEGSKA (reference sequence). CDR3 residues: CSATDSSNSGNTIYF. The CDR3 DNA sequence: TGCAGTGCAACGGACAGCTCCAACTCTGGAAACACCATATATTTT.

The chain couples TRBV7-2 to TRBJ2-2; 7 bases are a match to TRBD1. CDR1 and CDR2 (germline): SGHTA, FQGNSA. The CDR3 consists of 14 residues. The trim removed 8 bases at V and 5 bases at J, leaving 8 bases unmatched. CDR3 coding DNA: TGTGCCAGCGACCAGGGACAGAAAACCGGGGAGCTGTTTTTT. This gives the protein CASDQGQKTGELFF.

This clonotype was seen many times. The chain couples TRBV15 to TRBJ2-7; tentatively, D is TRBD2 (5 bases). This CDR3 contains 15 residues. Germline V gene data show CDR1 as LNHNV and CDR2 as YYDKDF (reference sequence). Trimming took off 0 bases at V and 1 base at J, with 10 bases between the two ends. DNA for the CDR3: TGTGCCACCAGCAGAGAACGGACTGGGTCCTACGAGCAGTACTTC. It encodes CATSRERTGSYEQYF.

The chain recombines TRBV7-8 with TRBJ1-2; TRBD1 matches at 7 bases. In germline, CDR1 is SGHVS, CDR2 FQNEAQ. V gave up 7 bases and J gave up 4 bases; unmatched junction bases: 18. This CDR3 spans 17 amino acids. The CDR3 is CASTTTTAPGQRYGYTF. CDR3 bases: TGTGCCAGCACCACCACAACAGCGCCGGGACAGCGCTATGGCTACACCTTC.

The V and J genes are TRBV24-1 and TRBJ2-5; 7 bases match TRBD1. V shed 3 bases, J shed 1 base, and the junction held 7 bases outside the gene matches. Germline-derived CDR1 and CDR2 are KGHDR and SFDVKD. This CDR3 region has 16 residues. The CDR3 region has the DNA TGTGCCACCAGTGATGACCGGCCAGGGGGCCAAGAGACCCAGTACTTC. It translates to CATSDDRPGGQETQYF.

V usage is TRBV6-5 and J usage is TRBJ1-2; TRBD1 might be the D (6 bases). Germline CDR1 is MNHEY and CDR2 is SVGAGI. The CDR3 consists of 12 residues. Trimming stripped 5 bases from V and 13 bases from J, with 17 bases between. The CDR3 protein is CASSTTAGAFTF. In DNA, the CDR3 is TGTGCCAGCAGTACTACGGCAGGGGCTTTCACCTTC.

This clonotype has at least ten counts. V is TRBV15 and J is TRBJ1-2; D is unclear. This CDR3 region has 13 residues. CDR1 is LNHNV and CDR2 is YYDKDF in the germline V gene (reference sequence). V dropped 0 bases and J dropped 2 bases, with 4 bases sitting between them. The CDR3 nucleotides are TGTGCCACCAGCAGAGACACCAACTATGGCTACACCTTC. As protein: CATSRDTNYGYTF. The full variable domain, with the rest looked up from reference TRBV15 and TRBJ1-2, is DAMVIQNPRYQVTQFGKPVTLSCSQTLNHNVMYWYQQKSSQAPKLLFHYYDKDFNNEADTPDNFQSRRPNTSFCFLDIRSPGLGDTAMYLCATSRDTNYGYTFGSGTRLTVV.

This clonotype appeared a few times. This may be a read error, as it is one base from a much larger clone. CDR3 bases: TGTGCCAGCACGGACAGATCCTACGAGCAGTACTTC. It codes for CASTDRSYEQYF. The chain recombines TRBV19 with TRBJ2-7, with D perhaps matching TRBD1 (6 bases). The CDR3 has 12 residues. CDR1 is LNHDA, CDR2 SQIVND, per germline (reference sequence). The ends were cut back, 9 bases at V and 1 base at J, with 10 bases in the middle.

This clonotype showed up just a few times. The rearrangement uses TRBV24-1 and TRBJ1-1, with D perhaps TRBD1 (5 bases). V lost 2 bases and J lost 2, with 17 bases in between. This CDR3 is 17 amino acids long. The germline CDR1 and CDR2 sequences are KGHDR and SFDVKD. CDR3 sequence reads: CATSDSRQGSSNTEAFF. The CDR3 DNA reads as TGTGCCACCAGTGATTCAAGGCAGGGATCGAGTAACACTGAAGCTTTCTTT.

This clonotype has more than one count but fewer than ten. This may be a read error: a much more frequent sequence differs by one nucleotide. This chain connects TRBV5-1 to TRBJ1-3, with D possibly being TRBD1 (5 bases). CDR1 and CDR2 from the germline V gene are SGHRS and YFSETQ. CDR3 length equals 13 residues. In DNA form, the CDR3 reads TGCGCCAGCAGCGGGACCTCTGGAAACACCACATATTTT. Encoded protein: CASSGTSGNTTYF.

This clonotype was detected many times. This chain uses TRBV20-1 with TRBJ1-2; a possible D gene is TRBD1 (5 bases). CDR1 and CDR2 from the germline V gene are DFQATT and SNEGSKA (reference sequence). The CDR3 totals 13 residues. V shed 1 base and J shed 7 bases, with 13 bases lying between them. CDR3 in amino acids: CSARVSLGGGYTF. Written as DNA, the CDR3 is TGCAGTGCTAGAGTTTCACTCGGGGGTGGCTACACCTTC.